Listed below are T cell receptor beta chains from one sample, sequenced in a study of neoadjuvant nivolumab and ipilimumab in lung cancer. Sequenced by immunoSEQ multiplex PCR; TCRdb stores in-frame clones only, minus some. Among tens of thousands of clones listed, 80% to 95% were seen once. The specimen comprised peripheral blood, sampled after neoadjuvant nivolumab, alone or with ipilimumab, at or shortly before surgery. Receptors were obtained from an adult with non-small cell lung cancer. Each CDR3 is given with its conserved first and last residue. Fields, in order: D gene, clone size, V gene, J gene, CDR3 protein, CDR3 DNA. The D gene is left open where the match is weak. Clone size is not always given. Where it is, it says once, few, many or a class for expanded clones.

TRBD1,.,TRBV19,TRBJ2-5,CASSTGGQGQETQYF,TGTGCCAGTAGTACTGGGGGACAGGGGCAAGAGACCCAGTACTTC
TRBD1,.,TRBV5-1,TRBJ2-1,CASSSGTGADEQFF,TGCGCCAGCAGCTCCGGGACAGGGGCCGATGAGCAGTTCTTC
.,.,TRBV6-5,TRBJ1-1,CASSYSRGQGEAFF,TGTGCCAGCAGTTACTCGAGAGGGCAGGGTGAAGCTTTCTTT
.,once,TRBV4-1,TRBJ1-2,CASSQDYDGNNYGYTF,TGCGCCAGCAGCCAAGATTACGACGGTAATAACTATGGCTACACCTTC
.,.,TRBV6-5,TRBJ1-1,CASRRDTKAFF,TGTGCCAGCAGACGGGACACGAAAGCTTTCTTT
TRBD2,.,TRBV28,TRBJ2-7,CASSSIAGSDYEQYF,TGTGCCAGCAGTTCAATAGCGGGAAGCGACTACGAGCAGTACTTC
TRBD1,.,TRBV14,TRBJ2-7,CASSPGQGPYEQYF,TGTGCCAGCAGCCCTGGACAGGGGCCCTACGAGCAGTACTTC
.,.,TRBV14,TRBJ1-2,CASSQGVAYGYTF,TGTGCCAGCAGCCAGGGGGTTGCCTATGGCTACACCTTC
.,.,TRBV14,TRBJ2-3,CASSPITSYTDTQYF,TGTGCCAGCAGCCCGATAACTAGTTATACAGATACGCAGTATTTT
.,.,TRBV13,TRBJ1-3,CASRGEGIFGGNTIYF,TGTGCCAGCAGAGGAGAGGGGATTTTCGGTGGAAACACCATATATTTT
.,once,TRBV11-2,TRBJ2-2,CASSLRSNGELFF,TGTGCCAGCAGCTTGAGGTCGAACGGGGAGCTGTTTTTT
TRBD1,.,TRBV5-4,TRBJ2-7,CASSLEGTGAYEQYF,TGTGCCAGCAGCTTGGAAGGGACAGGGGCCTACGAGCAGTACTTC
.,.,TRBV2,TRBJ1-1,CASSAFRPSNTEAFF,TGTGCCAGCAGTGCGTTCAGGCCTTCGAACACTGAAGCTTTCTTT
.,.,TRBV29-1,TRBJ2-3,CSVAMDTQYF,TGCAGCGTTGCTATGGATACGCAGTATTTT
TRBD1,once,TRBV7-9,TRBJ2-3,CASSPRDSTQYF,TGTGCCAGCAGCCCTAGGGACAGTACGCAGTATTTT
.,.,TRBV11-3,TRBJ2-2,CASSLWGVAGTGELFF,TGTGCCAGCAGCTTATGGGGGGTCGCTGGCACCGGGGAGCTGTTTTTT
TRBD1,few,TRBV6-1,TRBJ2-7,CASSDPATGISYEQYF,TGTGCCAGCAGTGACCCCGCGACAGGGATCTCCTACGAGCAGTACTTC
TRBD1,.,TRBV27,TRBJ1-2,CASSFGTGAGYTF,TGTGCCAGCAGTTTTGGGACAGGGGCTGGCTACACCTTC
.,.,TRBV5-5,TRBJ2-7,CASRQNYEQYF,TGTGCCAGCAGACAGAACTACGAGCAGTACTTC
.,few,TRBV6-1,TRBJ2-1,CASRQGVYNEQFF,TGTGCCAGCCGGCAGGGTGTTTACAATGAGCAGTTCTTC
.,.,TRBV6-6,TRBJ2-1,CASTPAGSSYNEQFF,TGTGCCAGCACCCCCGCGGGGAGCTCCTACAATGAGCAGTTCTTC
.,.,TRBV15,TRBJ2-5,CATRAFAQETQYF,TGTGCCACCAGGGCATTCGCCCAAGAGACCCAGTACTTC
.,.,TRBV6-5,TRBJ2-3,CASSREVSSTDTQYF,TGTGCCAGCAGCCGAGAGGTCTCCAGCACAGATACGCAGTATTTT
TRBD2,.,TRBV27,TRBJ2-7,CASRAGGGYEQYF,TGTGCCAGCAGGGCGGGGGGGGGCTACGAGCAGTACTTC
TRBD1,once,TRBV6-1,TRBJ2-7,CASSEGTGTPYEQYF,TGTGCCAGCAGTGAGGGGACAGGGACCCCCTACGAGCAGTACTTC
.,.,TRBV18,TRBJ1-5,CASSPPQHQPQHF,TGTGCCAGCTCACCGCCGCAACATCAGCCCCAGCATTTT
TRBD1,.,TRBV5-1,TRBJ1-2,CASLPEPGQGNGYTF,TGCGCCAGCTTGCCCGAGCCGGGACAGGGGAATGGCTACACCTTC
TRBD1,.,TRBV5-4,TRBJ1-2,CASSPGQGAQYGYTF,TGTGCCAGCAGCCCGGGACAGGGGGCGCAATATGGCTACACCTTC
TRBD1,once,TRBV9,TRBJ2-7,CASSAQVPGQGREYEQYF,TGTGCCAGCAGCGCCCAGGTCCCGGGACAGGGAAGAGAATACGAGCAGTACTTC
.,.,TRBV29-1,TRBJ1-2,CSVLGTFGTYGYTF,TGCAGCGTTTTAGGGACTTTCGGCACCTATGGCTACACCTTC
TRBD1,once,TRBV5-8,TRBJ1-2,CASSFSENRGLSGYTF,TGTGCCAGCAGCTTCAGCGAAAACAGGGGGCTAAGTGGCTACACCTTC
.,.,TRBV28,TRBJ2-2,CAVGRTGELFF,TGTGCAGTAGGACGGACCGGGGAGCTGTTTTTT
.,once,TRBV4-1,TRBJ1-4,CASSQDTLREKLFF,TGCGCCAGCAGCCAAGACACTCTAAGGGAAAAACTGTTTTTT
TRBD2,.,TRBV5-1,TRBJ2-5,CASSFGAGGGGQETQYF,TGCGCCAGCAGCTTTGGAGCGGGAGGAGGCGGCCAAGAGACCCAGTACTTC
TRBD1,.,TRBV6-6,TRBJ2-2,CASSKPGQGGTGELFF,TGTGCCAGCAGTAAACCGGGACAGGGGGGTACCGGGGAGCTGTTTTTT
.,.,TRBV10-3,TRBJ1-2,CAISEGGRLNYGYTF,TGTGCCATCAGTGAAGGGGGGCGACTTAACTATGGCTACACCTTC
TRBD1,.,TRBV29-1,TRBJ1-1,CSVEELGDRVSTEAFF,TGCAGCGTTGAAGAATTAGGGGACAGGGTTTCCACTGAAGCTTTCTTT
.,.,TRBV6-1,TRBJ1-2,CASSSTESGGYTF,TGTGCCAGCAGTTCTACAGAGTCAGGTGGCTACACCTTC
TRBD1,.,TRBV5-1,TRBJ1-4,CASSLGDRGRYGNEKLFF,TGCGCCAGCAGCTTGGGGGACAGGGGGCGATATGGTAATGAAAAACTGTTTTTT
.,.,TRBV27,TRBJ2-3,CASSLTRGTDTQYF,TGTGCCAGCAGTTTAACCAGGGGCACAGATACGCAGTATTTT
TRBD2,.,TRBV5-1,TRBJ2-7,CASSSIAGEDYEQYF,TGCGCCAGCAGCTCTATAGCGGGAGAGGACTACGAGCAGTACTTC
.,.,TRBV29-1,TRBJ2-7,CSVAASRFYEQYF,TGCAGCGTTGCGGCTAGCCGCTTTTACGAGCAGTACTTC
TRBD1,few,TRBV18,TRBJ1-5,CASSPRGESNQPQHF,TGTGCCAGCTCACCCAGGGGGGAGAGCAATCAGCCCCAGCATTTT
.,.,TRBV15,TRBJ2-2,CATSWDLPDTGELFF,TGTGCCACCAGCTGGGACTTACCCGACACCGGGGAGCTGTTTTTT
TRBD1,.,TRBV7-9,TRBJ2-5,CASSLSGTGGQETQYF,TGTGCCAGCAGCTTATCCGGGACAGGGGGACAAGAGACCCAGTACTTC
.,.,TRBV18,TRBJ1-1,CASSSGSGGITEAFF,TGTGCCAGCTCATCGGGAAGCGGGGGAATCACTGAAGCTTTCTTT
.,.,TRBV14,TRBJ2-7,CASSQDLSSYEQYF,TGTGCCAGCAGCCAAGATCTTTCATCCTACGAGCAGTACTTC
.,.,TRBV9,TRBJ1-2,CASSVGGNGYTF,TGTGCCAGCAGCGTAGGAGGGAACGGCTACACCTTC
.,.,TRBV7-9,TRBJ1-4,CASSRSGTKEKLFF,TGTGCCAGCAGCCGGTCCGGGACAAAAGAAAAACTGTTTTTT
.,.,TRBV14,TRBJ1-2,CASSFRDRDGYTF,TGTGCCAGCAGCTTTCGCGACAGAGACGGCTACACCTTC
.,.,TRBV7-9,TRBJ2-1,CASSPGTPIGYEQFF,TGTGCCAGCAGCCCCGGGACCCCGATCGGCTATGAGCAGTTCTTC
.,few,TRBV5-6,TRBJ2-5,CASSTNRVLRETQYF,TGTGCCAGCAGCACAAACAGGGTATTGCGAGAGACCCAGTACTTC
.,once,TRBV5-1,TRBJ1-3,CASSLADLTNGNTIYF,TGCGCCAGCAGCCTCGCGGATCTGACTAATGGAAACACCATATATTTT